The 26 T cell receptor beta chains presented below share a single source sample, sequenced in a study of CD8+ T cells in alopecia areata (dated by TCRdb to the late 2010s). The sample's time point, from its label and the paper: less than 30 weeks on oral tofacitinib. The treatment or condition label here, explained by the study, means: oral pan-JAK inhibitor, 5-10 mg twice daily. The protocol used for the library was the immunoSEQ multiplex PCR assay. RNA was extracted from all samples and reverse transcribed into cDNA as template for TCR sequencing. The table was pulled from immuneACCESS by TCRdb, which kept in-frame rearrangements only. Such tables lose some clones; where checked, under half of the loss comes from unresolved V genes, and the rest has no known cause. This sample gives some 180,000 clones in total; 50% to 65% of them show up just once. 11% of the sample goes to the ten largest clones.

Sample: CD8+ T cells sorted from blood, taken at week 24, from a patient treated with tofacitinib. The receptor set was obtained from a human donor with alopecia areata.

This clone was seen once. The chain joins TRBV5-6 to TRBJ2-1; the match to TRBD2 covers 9 bases. The CDR3 spans 15 residues. CDR1 SGHDT and CDR2 YYEEEE come from the germline V gene. V gave up 5 bases and J gave up 4 bases; unmatched junction bases: 7. The CDR3 DNA reads TGTGCCAGCAGGTTTAGCGGGGGCCAGTACAATGAGCAGTTCTTC. Its protein product is CASRFSGGQYNEQFF. Complete variable domain (other parts from reference TRBV5-6 and TRBJ2-1): DAGVTQSPTHLIKTRGQQVTLRCSPKSGHDTVSWYQQALGQGPQFIFQYYEEEERQRGNFPDRFSGHQFPNYSSELNVNALLLGDSALYLCASRFSGGQYNEQFFGPGTRLTVL.

Comments on this clone: A far bigger clonotype differs at one base, so this is likely a read error. The rearrangement links TRBV13 to TRBJ2-7; 10 nucleotides match TRBD1. Losses at the gene ends were 5 bases for V and 3 bases for J; bases not matched to a gene: 13. This CDR3 region has 17 residues. Germline lookup yields CDR1 PRHDT and CDR2 FYEKMQ (reference sequence). The CDR3 nucleotides read TGTGCCAGCAGCGGGAGGCTTGGACAGGGGGAGGGCTACGAGCAGTACTTC. Its protein is CASSGRLGQGEGYEQYF.

On this clone itself: At one end, the junction sequence differs from germline, possibly due to a read error. In nucleotides, the CDR3 is TGTGCCAGCAGCCAAGGAGCTGGCGGGGCCTCGGTCTTC. Encoded protein: CASSQGAGGASVF. The chain joins TRBV14 to TRBJ2-1, with a tentative D call TRBD2 (6 bases). There are 13 residues in the CDR3. The germline V gene has CDR1 SGHDN and CDR2 FVKESK. The full variable domain, completed using reference TRBV14 and TRBJ2-1, is EAGVTQFPSHSVIEKGQTVTLRCDPISGHDNLYWYRRVMGKEIKFLLHFVKESKQDESGMPNNRFLAERTGGTYSTLKVQPAELEDSGVYFCASSQGAGGASVFGPGTRLTVL.

The rearrangement links TRBV6-1 to TRBJ1-5, with D unclear. This CDR3 region has 13 residues. Germline V gene sequence: CDR1 MNHNS, CDR2 SASEGT. V was cut by 3 bases and J by 3 bases, with 6 bases left in between. CDR3 coding DNA: TGTGCCAGCAGTGACAGTGTCAATCAGCCCCAGCATTTT. Translation: CASSDSVNQPQHF.

Comments on this clone: Other DNA sequences from this sample encode an identical CDR3 as well. The CDR3 reads CSVEGENTEAFF. The CDR3 DNA is TGCAGCGTTGAAGGAGAGAACACTGAAGCTTTCTTT. V usage is TRBV29-1 and J usage is TRBJ1-1, with D unclear. CDR3 size: 12 residues. Germline V gene sequence: CDR1 SQVTM, CDR2 ANQGSEA. The ends were cut back, 1 base at V and 1 base at J, with 4 bases in the middle.

The chain joins TRBV7-8 to TRBJ1-3, with 8 bases identical to TRBD1. The CDR3 runs to 14 residues. The germline V gene has CDR1 SGHVS and CDR2 FQNEAQ. V trimming: 5 bases; J trimming: 2 bases; junction bases outside the gene matches: 2. CDR3 protein: CASSVTGAGNTIYF. The CDR3 DNA reads as TGTGCCAGCAGCGTGACAGGGGCTGGAAACACCATATATTTT.

The J gene is TRBJ1-5, the V gene TRBV19; possible D gene TRBD1, 5 bases. Germline V gene sequence: CDR1 LNHDA, CDR2 SQIVND (reference sequence). V was shortened by 7 bases and J by 0 bases, with 13 bases between the two germline ends. CDR3 size: 15 residues. The CDR3 DNA sequence: TGTGCCAGTACGCCATCAGGGTCTAGCAATCAGCCCCAGCATTTT. Residues: CASTPSGSSNQPQHF.

The gene calls are TRBV7-9 and TRBJ2-1; D possibly corresponds to TRBD2 (6 bases). Germline CDR1 is SEHNR and CDR2 is FQNEAQ (reference sequence). The CDR3 sequence is 14 residues long. V lost 4 bases and J lost 4, with 11 bases in between. The CDR3 protein is CASSSGGTYNEQFF. CDR3 DNA sequence: TGTGCCAGCAGCTCCGGGGGAACATACAATGAGCAGTTCTTC.

The table lists this clone with a count of one. The V gene is TRBV19, the J gene TRBJ2-1; D is uncertain. Germline V gene lookup returns CDR1 LNHDA and CDR2 SQIVND (reference sequence). The CDR3 length is 13 residues. The V end was cut by 3 bases, the J end by 9 bases, with 12 bases between. CDR3 in amino acids: CASSMTASIEQFF. CDR3 nucleotides: TGTGCCAGTAGTATGACTGCTAGTATTGAGCAGTTCTTC.

This clone has a handful of counts. This chain uses TRBV30 with TRBJ1-1; D is unresolved. Germline V gives CDR1 GTSNPN, CDR2 SVGIG (reference sequence). The CDR3 is made up of 13 amino acids. The V end lost 2 bases, the J end lost 2 bases, and 9 bases lay between the germline ends. In DNA form, the CDR3 reads TGTGCCTGGAGTTCCCAGAGAAACACTGAAGCTTTCTTT. Translating gives CAWSSQRNTEAFF.

Points on this clone: The sample has other DNA sequences that encode this CDR3 too. The genes are TRBV27 and TRBJ2-2; D gene ambiguous. V dropped 6 bases and J dropped 0 bases, with 2 bases sitting between them. The V gene's germline CDR1 is MNHEY and CDR2 SMNVEV (reference sequence). The CDR3 runs 12 residues. CDR3 in amino acids: CASSSNTGELFF. The CDR3 nucleotides are TGTGCCAGCAGCTCGAACACCGGGGAGCTGTTTTTT.

The V gene is TRBV6-6, the J gene TRBJ2-7, with TRBD1 identical over 7 bases. This CDR3 comprises 11 residues. The V gene end was trimmed by 6 bases and the J gene end by 4 bases; junction bases not matched to a gene: 0. The germline CDR1 and CDR2 sequences are MNHNY and SVGAGI (reference sequence). The CDR3 nucleotides are TGTGCCAGCAGGACAGGGTACGAGCAGTACTTC. This translates into CASRTGYEQYF.

This clone has a count of ten or more. The V gene is TRBV27, the J gene TRBJ1-5, with D maybe TRBD1 (5 bases). The CDR3 has 15 residues. CDR1 is MNHEY and CDR2 is SMNVEV in the germline V gene (reference sequence). V was trimmed by 2 bases and J by 1 base, leaving 9 bases between them. The CDR3 DNA follows: TGTGCCAGCAGTTTAATGGGGCTAAGCAATCAGCCCCAGCATTTT. Protein product: CASSLMGLSNQPQHF.

This clone was observed a few times. V is TRBV27 and J is TRBJ2-3; 7 nucleotides align to TRBD1. The CDR3 is made up of 15 amino acids. The V gene end was trimmed by 3 bases and the J gene end by 1 base; junction bases not matched to a gene: 4. Germline lookup yields CDR1 MNHEY and CDR2 SMNVEV (reference sequence). CDR3 protein: CASSFRQGRTDTQYF. In nucleotides, the CDR3 is TGTGCCAGCAGTTTTCGACAGGGCCGCACAGATACGCAGTATTTT.

The chain combines TRBV15 with TRBJ1-1, with no clear D. The CDR3 length is 12 residues. Germline V CDR1 and CDR2: LNHNV, YYDKDF (reference sequence). Trimming pared 5 bases from V and 1 base from J, leaving 5 bases between. DNA for the CDR3: TGTGCCACCAGCTTGCCGAACACTGAAGCTTTCTTT. It yields the protein CATSLPNTEAFF. Full variable domain (missing parts from reference TRBV15 and TRBJ1-1): DAMVIQNPRYQVTQFGKPVTLSCSQTLNHNVMYWYQQKSSQAPKLLFHYYDKDFNNEADTPDNFQSRRPNTSFCFLDIRSPGLGDTAMYLCATSLPNTEAFFGQGTRLTVV.

The chain has TRBV29-1 and TRBJ2-1, with D perhaps matching TRBD2 (6 bases). Trimming removed 3 bases from V and 9 bases from J, with 12 bases in between. The CDR3 runs to 12 residues. Germline values: CDR1 SQVTM, CDR2 ANQGSEA. The CDR3 DNA sequence: TGCAGCGTTGATCGGCGGGGCGGTGAGCAGTTCTTC. This sequence encodes CSVDRRGGEQFF.

As for this clone: One junction end does not reproduce the germline sequence, and a read error may be involved. This chain connects TRBV30 to TRBJ2-4; TRBD1 or TRBD2 may be the D gene (5 bases each). The CDR3 sequence is 13 residues long. Looked up from germline, CDR1 is GTSNPN and CDR2 is SVGIG (reference sequence). As DNA, the CDR3 is TGTGCCTGGAGTGGGCTGTCCGGGACCGCCCGGAACTTC. It encodes CAWSGLSGTARNF.

The V call is TRBV9, the J call TRBJ1-2; weak D call: TRBD1 (5 bases). CDR3 length: 15 amino acids. Germline CDR1 and CDR2: SGDLS and YYNGEE. Trimming took off 4 bases at V and 3 bases at J, with 16 bases between the two ends. The CDR3 here is CASSPRVGVDYGYTF. The DNA of the CDR3 is TGTGCCAGCAGCCCCCGAGTGGGGGTTGACTATGGCTACACCTTC.

The V call is TRBV10-3, the J call TRBJ2-3; D unclear. V was pared by 0 bases and J by 4 bases, with 8 bases between. The CDR3 consists of 14 residues. CDR1 is ENHRY and CDR2 is SYGVKD in the germline V gene. The CDR3 DNA is TGTGCCATCAGTGAGTCGACCGTCGCAGATACGCAGTATTTT. Translating it yields CAISESTVADTQYF.

This chain joins TRBV6-5 and TRBJ2-1, with D maybe TRBD2 (5 bases). V was pared by 0 bases and J by 7 bases, with 10 bases between. Germline values: CDR1 MNHEY, CDR2 SVGAGI. This CDR3 contains 14 residues. CDR3 in DNA: TGTGCCAGCAGTTACTCCCGGGATAGGAATGAGCAGTTCTTC. Protein: CASSYSRDRNEQFF.

The CDR3 spells CASSFAEGDRENNEQFF. DNA of the CDR3: TGTGCCAGCAGCTTCGCTGAAGGGGACAGGGAAAACAATGAGCAGTTCTTC. This chain links TRBV7-9 with TRBJ2-1, with TRBD1 matching over 9 bases. Germline assignment: CDR1 SEHNR and CDR2 FQNEAQ (reference sequence). There are 17 residues in the CDR3. The V segment lost 3 bases and the J segment 5 bases; nucleotides outside the gene matches: 11.

As concerns this clone: Other DNA sequences in this sample translate to the same CDR3. This chain links TRBV30 with TRBJ1-1; D ambiguous. Trimming removed 2 bases at V and 5 bases at J, with 6 bases between. Germline CDR1 reads GTSNPN; CDR2 reads SVGIG (reference sequence). The CDR3 extends over 11 amino acids. CDR3 region: CAWSSGTEAFF. The CDR3 region has the DNA TGTGCCTGGAGTTCGGGGACTGAAGCTTTCTTT.

There are a few counts of this clone. The V call is TRBV5-1, the J call TRBJ1-1; 8 positions agree with TRBD1. After removal of 4 bases from V and 5 bases from J, the junction contained 7 bases not matched to a gene. CDR1 SGHRS and CDR2 YFSETQ come from the germline V gene. The CDR3 consists of 14 residues. The CDR3: CASSTGQGLTEAFF. The DNA of the CDR3 is TGCGCCAGCAGCACAGGACAGGGATTGACTGAAGCTTTCTTT.

The V call is TRBV7-9, the J call TRBJ1-6; 8 bases agree with TRBD1. With V trimmed by 5 bases and J by 7 bases, 7 bases remained unmatched. The CDR3 is made up of 15 amino acids. Germline loops: CDR1 SEHNR, CDR2 FQNEAQ (reference sequence). This CDR3 is CASSPGGQGNSPLHF. In DNA form, the CDR3 reads TGTGCCAGCAGCCCCGGCGGACAGGGAAATTCACCCCTCCACTTT.

This rearrangement joins TRBV7-9 to TRBJ1-1; 7 bases are a match to TRBD1. This CDR3 comprises 15 residues. CDR1 SEHNR and CDR2 FQNEAQ come from the germline V gene (reference sequence). Trimming removed 5 bases from V and 3 bases from J; junction bases left unmatched: 9. CDR3 in DNA: TGTGCCAGCAGCCTATTGGACAGGCGGGACACTGAAGCTTTCTTT. Protein product: CASSLLDRRDTEAFF.

This clone was seen only once. The V and J genes are TRBV30 and TRBJ1-5, with 7 bases lining up with TRBD1. J was trimmed by 7 bases and V by 1 base; bases with no gene match: 7. In germline, CDR1 is GTSNPN, CDR2 SVGIG (reference sequence). This CDR3 is built from 14 residues. The CDR3 sequence: CAWSGDREGQPQHF. CDR3 DNA: TGTGCCTGGAGTGGAGACAGGGAAGGCCAGCCCCAGCATTTT.